Following are 29 T cell receptor beta chains from one sample sequenced in a study of cytomegalovirus exposure and HLA in healthy donors. The PCR employed 60 Vbeta primers together with 13 Jbeta primers. Clones were read by immunoSEQ multiplex PCR, and TCRdb kept only the in-frame ones, dropping some. This sample yields about 98,000 clones, of which about three quarters are seen a single time; around 17% belongs to the top ten. Material: PBMCs. These TCRs come from a man aged 60 to 75 in good health and CMV-seropositive.

The chain employs TRBV5-1 and TRBJ2-1, with a tentative D call TRBD1 (6 bases). The V end was cut by 0 bases, the J end by 1 base, with 11 bases between. This CDR3 has 16 residues. Germline CDR1 SGHRS, CDR2 YFSETQ. In DNA form, the CDR3 reads TGCGCCAGCAGCTTGGCAGGGGCAGGGTCCTACAATGAGCAGTTCTTC. It codes for CASSLAGAGSYNEQFF.

This clone was detected only a few times. As DNA, the CDR3 is TGTGCCAGTAAGGGGCAGAAGGCCTCCTACGAGCAGTACTTC. The encoded protein is CASKGQKASYEQYF. V gene TRBV19 combines with J gene TRBJ2-7; TRBD1 might be the D (5 bases). Germline lookup yields CDR1 LNHDA and CDR2 SQIVND (reference sequence). This CDR3 is 14 amino acids long. Trimming took 7 bases from V and 0 from J, leaving 13 bases between them. Together with reference TRBV19 and TRBJ2-7, the CDR3 gives the full variable domain: DGGITQSPKYLFRKEGQNVTLSCEQNLNHDAMYWYRQDPGQGLRLIYYSQIVNDFQKGDIAEGYSVSREKKESFPLTVTSAQKNPTAFYLCASKGQKASYEQYFGPGTRLTVT.

For the CDR3, the DNA is TGTGCCAGCGCCGATCCTCGGGACTCCCCGGGGGAGACCCAGTACTTC. This encodes CASADPRDSPGETQYF. The chain links TRBV27 to TRBJ2-5; D is perhaps TRBD2 (6 bases). V was clipped by 8 bases and J by 5 bases, with 24 bases between them. This CDR3 comprises 16 residues. Germline V gene lookup returns CDR1 MNHEY and CDR2 SMNVEV (reference sequence).

The chain combines TRBV11-2 with TRBJ2-1; unclear D gene. CDR3 length: 12 amino acids. Germline V gene lookup returns CDR1 SGHAT and CDR2 FQNNGV. V was pared by 5 bases and J by 5 bases, with 7 bases between. The CDR3 sequence is CASSVSDNEQFF. In nucleotides, the CDR3 is TGTGCCAGCAGCGTCAGCGACAATGAGCAGTTCTTC.

The chain is built from TRBV15 and TRBJ1-3, with 7 bases lining up with TRBD1. V was clipped by 6 bases and J by 4 bases; unmatched bases: 6. Germline V gives CDR1 LNHNV, CDR2 YYDKDF (reference sequence). There are 14 residues in the CDR3. This chain's CDR3 is CATSTDRFGNTIYF. DNA of the CDR3: TGTGCCACCAGTACGGACAGGTTCGGAAACACCATATATTTT.

The chain recombines TRBV10-3 with TRBJ2-2; the D gene is possibly TRBD1 (5 bases). This CDR3 has 16 residues. Germline V gene data show CDR1 as ENHRY and CDR2 as SYGVKD. Trimming took off 3 bases at V and 4 bases at J, with 15 bases between the two ends. CDR3 DNA sequence: TGTGCCATCAGTGACTTGGGGCAGGGTAGCACCGGGGAGCTGTTTTTT. This codes for CAISDLGQGSTGELFF.

The rearrangement links TRBV19 to TRBJ1-1; 7 bases fit TRBD1. Germline lookup yields CDR1 LNHDA and CDR2 SQIVND (reference sequence). The CDR3 contains 18 residues. The trim removed 3 bases at V and 3 bases at J, leaving 16 bases unmatched. Here the CDR3 reads CASSIQQGQAGIHTEAFF. The CDR3 region has the DNA TGTGCCAGTAGTATCCAGCAAGGACAGGCGGGGATTCACACTGAAGCTTTCTTT.

In this sample, this clone turned up once. The chain couples TRBV4-2 to TRBJ2-4, with a weak D call TRBD1 (6 bases). CDR1 and CDR2 (germline): LGHNA, YNFKEQ. Trimming shortened V by 4 bases and J by 0 bases, and 13 bases separated the two germline ends. There are 16 residues in the CDR3. The DNA of the CDR3 is TGTGCCAGCAGCCTTGGGACACTGGTAGCCAAAAACATTCAGTACTTC. Its protein product is CASSLGTLVAKNIQYF.

This chain joins TRBV10-2 and TRBJ2-5; D is perhaps TRBD2 (7 bases). V was cut by 6 bases and J by 2 bases, with 13 bases left in between. CDR3 length: 14 residues. Germline V CDR1 and CDR2: WSHSY, SAAADI. The chain's CDR3 is CASSPRGTQETQYF. The CDR3 nucleotides are TGCGCCAGCAGCCCGCGGGGGACACAAGAGACCCAGTACTTC.

This chain links TRBV5-8 with TRBJ1-6; D is perhaps TRBD1 (6 bases). This CDR3 spans 14 amino acids. From germline, CDR1 is SGHTS and CDR2 YDEGEE. V lost 3 bases to trimming and J lost 10 bases, with 14 bases between them. CDR3 nucleotides: TGTGCCAGCAGCTCCCTGACAGGACAGTCACCCCTCCACTTT. Translation gives CASSSLTGQSPLHF.

The genes are TRBV27 and TRBJ1-5, with a tentative D call TRBD1 (5 bases). CDR3 size: 15 residues. The V end lost 2 bases, the J end lost 4 bases, and 12 bases lay between the germline ends. Germline V lookup: CDR1 MNHEY, CDR2 SMNVEV (reference sequence). This CDR3 is CASSLKGAPNQPQHF. CDR3 sequence (DNA): TGTGCCAGCAGTTTAAAAGGGGCTCCGAATCAGCCCCAGCATTTT.

This clone was detected once. V is TRBV5-4 and J is TRBJ1-1; no firm D call. The CDR3 totals 14 residues. Between the trimmed V and J ends, which lost 1 base and 2 bases, there was a span of 9 bases. Looked up from germline, CDR1 is SGHNT and CDR2 is YYREEE (reference sequence). The DNA for the CDR3 is TGTGCCAGCAGCTTGTGGGCAGGAAACACTGAAGCTTTCTTT. Protein product: CASSLWAGNTEAFF.

V usage is TRBV7-3 and J usage is TRBJ2-1; 8 bases align to TRBD1. Germline CDR1 reads SGHTA; CDR2 reads FQGTGA. The CDR3 covers 15 residues. Trimming took 0 bases from V and 7 from J; bases not matched to a gene: 5. CDR3 DNA: TGTGCCAGCAGCTTAACACCAGGGGGCTTTAATGAGCAGTTCTTC. It codes for CASSLTPGGFNEQFF.

The chain recombines TRBV7-8 with TRBJ2-5, with D possibly TRBD1 on 6 matching bases. The CDR3 sequence is 15 residues long. V lost 3 bases and J lost 5, with 16 bases in between. Germline assignment: CDR1 SGHVS and CDR2 FQNEAQ. The CDR3 bases are TGTGCCAGCAGCTTGGGGACACACAACGGGGAGACCCAGTACTTC. Its translation: CASSLGTHNGETQYF.

This clone was recorded once. The chain couples TRBV4-1 to TRBJ2-4; 12 bases align to TRBD1. CDR3 length equals 17 residues. CDR1 is MGHRA, CDR2 YSYEKL, per germline. V was clipped by 4 bases and J by 1 base; unmatched bases: 5. The CDR3 protein is CASSRPGTGGAKNIQYF. The CDR3, as DNA: TGCGCCAGCAGCCGCCCCGGGACAGGGGGCGCCAAAAACATTCAGTACTTC.

Concerning this clone itself: The sample contains more than one DNA sequence encoding this CDR3. The chain joins TRBV5-1 to TRBJ1-4, with TRBD1 identical over 7 bases. The CDR3 has 17 residues. Germline assignment: CDR1 SGHRS and CDR2 YFSETQ. J gave up 0 bases and V 3 bases, and 8 bases lay outside the gene matches. The CDR3 DNA sequence: TGCGCCAGCAGCTCGACAGGGCTCCATGCAACTAATGAAAAACTGTTTTTT. Its protein product is CASSSTGLHATNEKLFF.

The J gene is TRBJ1-6, the V gene TRBV19, with 7 positions matching TRBD1. The V gene's germline CDR1 is LNHDA and CDR2 SQIVND (reference sequence). V gave up 7 bases and J gave up 10 bases; unmatched junction bases: 13. The CDR3 totals 15 residues. CDR3 nucleotides: TGTGCCAGTACCCTGTTCCAGGGGGTCTCATCACCCCTCCACTTT. Its translation is CASTLFQGVSSPLHF.

V gene TRBV6-5 combines with J gene TRBJ1-5, with D possibly TRBD1 on 5 matching bases. This CDR3 is built from 14 residues. The V gene lost 4 bases and the J gene lost 8 bases, with 15 bases spanning the gap. Germline CDR1 is MNHEY and CDR2 is SVGAGI. CDR3 DNA sequence: TGTGCCAGCAGTTCCGTCAGCCGGGGGGAGCCCCAGCATTTT. This sequence encodes CASSSVSRGEPQHF.

The CDR3 region has the DNA TGTGCCTTGACAGGGGAGGGAGGGGTTGAAGCTTTCTTT. As protein: CALTGEGGVEAFF. The chain uses TRBV30 and TRBJ1-1, with 8 bases fitting TRBD1. With 7 bases clipped from V and 7 bases from J, the junction kept 11 bases outside the gene matches. Germline CDR1 and CDR2: GTSNPN and SVGIG (reference sequence). CDR3 size: 13 residues.

The gene calls are TRBV5-1 and TRBJ2-1, with 10 bases lining up with TRBD2. The CDR3 extends over 17 amino acids. Germline CDR1 SGHRS, CDR2 YFSETQ. The junction had 8 bases not matched to a gene; V was cut back by 2 bases and J by 3 bases. The CDR3 nucleotides read TGCGCCAGCAGCTTTTTTCCAGGACTAGCGGACTACAATGAGCAGTTCTTC. It specifies CASSFFPGLADYNEQFF.

CDR3 loop: CASSERGTGSAKNIQYF. The CDR3 DNA follows: TGTGCCAGCAGTGAAAGGGGGACAGGGTCAGCCAAAAACATTCAGTACTTC. V and J are TRBV6-1 and TRBJ2-4; 9 bases match TRBD1. Trimming removed 2 bases from V and 0 bases from J; junction bases left unmatched: 5. This CDR3 has 17 amino acids. The germline V gene has CDR1 MNHNS and CDR2 SASEGT.

This chain connects TRBV5-4 to TRBJ2-7, with a possible D match to TRBD1 (6 bases). The CDR3 consists of 16 residues. The V gene lost 4 bases and the J gene lost 1 base, with 18 bases spanning the gap. The germline V gene encodes CDR1 SGHNT and CDR2 YYREEE (reference sequence). CDR3 sequence reads: CASSIMVGGPSYEQYF. The CDR3 DNA follows: TGTGCCAGCAGCATAATGGTTGGGGGCCCATCCTACGAGCAGTACTTC. Drawing the rest from reference TRBV5-4 and TRBJ2-7, the complete variable domain is ETGVTQSPTHLIKTRGQQVTLRCSSQSGHNTVSWYQQALGQGPQFIFQYYREEENGRGNFPPRFSGLQFPNYSSELNVNALELDDSALYLCASSIMVGGPSYEQYFGPGTRLTVT.

The chain recombines TRBV30 with TRBJ2-5; D is perhaps TRBD1 (6 bases). V lost 3 bases to trimming and J lost 4 bases, with 12 bases between them. This CDR3 comprises 13 residues. CDR1 GTSNPN and CDR2 SVGIG come from the germline V gene (reference sequence). CDR3 sequence: CAWRDAGVETQYF. The CDR3 coding sequence is TGTGCCTGGAGAGACGCAGGGGTAGAGACCCAGTACTTC.

This clone appeared a single time. The CDR3 sequence: CASSLGEATGELFF. The CDR3 bases are TGTGCCAGCAGCCTGGGAGAGGCCACCGGGGAGCTGTTTTTT. The V gene is TRBV7-6, the J gene TRBJ2-2; D possibly corresponds to TRBD2 (5 bases). Trimming cost V 5 bases and J 4 bases, with 11 bases left between them. This CDR3 is built from 14 residues. The germline gives CDR1 SGHVS, CDR2 FNYEAQ.

The chain joins TRBV9 to TRBJ2-7; possible D gene TRBD2, 5 bases. V gave up 4 bases and J gave up 3 bases, with 17 bases separating them. Germline V CDR1 and CDR2: SGDLS, YYNGEE. This CDR3 is built from 15 residues. The CDR3 DNA follows: TGTGCCAGCAGCTCTCGCCCCGGGGTAAACTACGAGCAGTACTTC. Its protein is CASSSRPGVNYEQYF.

The chain combines TRBV7-3 with TRBJ2-1; 14 bases map to TRBD2. V lost 6 bases and J lost 6; bases outside the gene matches: 10. CDR3 size: 17 residues. Looked up from germline, CDR1 is SGHTA and CDR2 is FQGTGA. This CDR3 is CASSSGLAGAASNEQFF. The CDR3 nucleotides are TGTGCCAGCAGTTCGGGACTAGCGGGGGCGGCGAGCAATGAGCAGTTCTTC.

V and J are TRBV4-1 and TRBJ2-7; 7 nucleotides align to TRBD1. The germline V gene encodes CDR1 MGHRA and CDR2 YSYEKL. This CDR3 is 14 amino acids long. Trimming cost V 2 bases and J 3 bases; bases outside gene matches: 4. CDR3 DNA sequence: TGCGCCAGCAGCCAAAAAGGGGGCTACTACGAGCAGTACTTC. Translating gives CASSQKGGYYEQYF.

The chain has TRBV28 and TRBJ1-5, with unresolved D. The V gene's germline CDR1 is MDHEN and CDR2 SYDVKM. The CDR3 spans 15 residues. The V end lost 1 base, the J end lost 4 bases, and 11 bases lay between the germline ends. The CDR3 DNA reads TGTGCCAGCAGTTTATCCTTAGCCCTGAATCAGCCCCAGCATTTT. It is translated as CASSLSLALNQPQHF. Supplemented by reference TRBV28 and TRBJ1-5, the full variable domain reads DVKVTQSSRYLVKRTGEKVFLECVQDMDHENMFWYRQDPGLGLRLIYFSYDVKMKEKGDIPEGYSVSREKKERFSLILESASTNQTSMYLCASSLSLALNQPQHFGDGTRLSIL.

V usage is TRBV5-1 and J usage is TRBJ2-3; tentatively, D is TRBD2 (6 bases). CDR3 length: 17 amino acids. Germline V gene data show CDR1 as SGHRS and CDR2 as YFSETQ. Trimming took 0 bases from V and 2 from J, leaving 16 bases between them. The CDR3 region has the DNA TGCGCCAGCAGCTTGGGGCGGGGTGGTCGTCCCACAGATACGCAGTATTTT. As protein: CASSLGRGGRPTDTQYF.